This entry concerns a single TCR beta chain. Looked up from germline, CDR1 is MNHNY and CDR2 is SVGAGI (reference sequence). This CDR3 comprises 15 residues. With V trimmed by 2 bases and J by 8 bases, 9 bases remained unmatched. These data are taken from a study of control samples from healthy donors and cancer patients. Using immunoSEQ multiplex PCR, the repertoire was profiled, and TCRdb retains in-frame clones only, with some absent. The data hold 100,000 to 150,000 clones, with roughly 90% observed a single time. The chain links TRBV6-6 to TRBJ1-2; 9 bases match TRBD1. The TCR sequence derives from a woman aged 45-59 years in good health. The source material was blood. The CDR3 loop reads CASSYADRGPRGYTF. The DNA of the CDR3 is TGTGCCAGCAGTTACGCGGACAGGGGCCCGCGGGGCTACACCTTC.